This T cell receptor (beta chain) comes out of a study of cytomegalovirus exposure and HLA in healthy donors listed by TCRdb under 2017. Regarding the research as a whole: According to an earlier analysis of around 600 of the donors, some 170 million T cells yielded roughly 100 million unique TCR beta sequences and around 280 Gb of sequence data. Among 350 to 400 genotyped donors of the cohort, an average of around 240,000 unique TCR beta nucleotide sequences were sequenced per donor, around 20% of them non-productive. A handful of DR-DQ haplotypes were handled as single units for association and clustering because linkage in the cohort was strong. An earlier analysis of several hundred of the donors applied high-throughput TCR beta sequencing to assess whether each TCR beta V gene segment acted as functional or pseudogenic. The later analysis used no new phenotypic data to find candidate immune exposures, relying instead on TCR beta sequences and their occurrence across donors. All discovery cohort repertoires had been generated on a single sequencing platform. High-throughput TCR immunosequencing, statistical association of individual TCRs with disease status, and machine learning were combined to predict cytomegalovirus infection status. In a later genetic analysis, genome-wide SNP genotypes for about 55% of the 666 donors were used, and that subset was treated as a discovery cohort. HLA typing included class I and class II loci at four-digit resolution. To study patterns of TCR occurrence, a later analysis re-analyzed previously published TCR beta repertoires from 700 or so donors and added high-resolution HLA genotyping. The number of donors typed differed by locus, with about 629-640 for A, B, C, DRB1 and DQB1, roughly 520 for DQA1, 606 for DPA1, and over 400 for DPB1. Donor age, sex, ethnicity and CMV serostatus were compiled alongside the repertoire data. The T cell repertoires of under 700 subjects were profiled by immunosequencing and related to cytomegalovirus serostatus. The study was designed to test whether signatures of past pathogen exposure could be identified by cataloging public T cell receptors. The genetic ancestry cluster associated with self-reported Caucasian donors included around four fifths of the 350 to 500 genotyped donors. A separate validation cohort of approximately 120 different subjects was used in addition to the approximately 670-subject first cohort. About 320 gigabases of sequencing data and roughly 90 million unique TCR sequences were included in an early release covering roughly 600 HLA-typed donors. Study-level results and caveats: A further reported finding was that TCR beta sequences accurately predicted the HLA-A and HLA-B alleles for most subjects in the first cohort. At a false discovery rate of 0.05, a later analysis linked 15,000 to 20,000 TCR beta sequences to specific HLA alleles. In this cohort, only TCR beta chains were sequenced, and detectable features were limited by the absence of alpha or paired-chain data. Compared with the 666-donor mean, donors in an Asian-associated ancestry cluster had fewer N-insertions in productive TCRs, according to a later genetic analysis. The authors suggested that the approach could potentially be extended to other disease states and immunological phenotypes. Correlated functional status among segregating V segments might reflect linkage disequilibrium, but an unknown experimental factor could not be ruled out. Presence/absence analyses assumed roughly uniform sequencing depth across donors, an assumption that may not hold. In a later analysis, most CMV-associated TCR beta chains were found to appear HLA-restricted, with HLA associations seemingly driven largely by CMV exposure. Most TCR sequences were observed very rarely across donors, whereas some public TCRs were present in many individuals. A later analysis reported that several top co-occurrence clusters appeared linked to parvovirus B19, influenza, CMV and Epstein-Barr virus. Because some donors lacked HLA typing at each locus, the association tests relied only on the typed subset. In the study, about 150 TCR beta chains were listed as associated with cytomegalovirus. In vitro tests confirmed that a few of the cytomegalovirus-associated TCR beta chains recognize cytomegalovirus antigens. The 87-base-pair reads could not distinguish some IMGT-functional V segments, including TRBV6-2 and TRBV6-3, so those segments were excluded. Because counts were too low, about 15 rarely observed V segments, including chromosome 9 orphons, were left out of the earlier analysis of a few hundred of the donors. A later analysis found that TCR association rates varied across HLA loci, with DRB1 alleles showing the most associated TCRs and HLA-C alleles the fewest. An association between a missense DCLRE1C variant and V-gene and J-gene trimming of TCR beta chains was found in a later genetic analysis and replicated in an independent cohort. The only immune exposure information available for the cohort was CMV serostatus. Cytomegalovirus status was reported to be diagnosed by the classifier with high specificity and sensitivity in both the original and validation cohorts. A cluster of highly shared sequence variants was judged likely to be a technical artifact of the sequencing pipeline. In an earlier analysis of 587 of the donors, most TCR beta V segments appeared in productive rearrangements about 87% or about 30% of the time, broadly matching IMGT annotations. In a later analysis, HLA-associated TCR beta chains were found to be more clonally expanded and to have lower generation probabilities than equally common non-associated chains. When HLA alleles, especially DR and DQ, strongly co-occurred, TCR associations were difficult to assign to individual alleles.

The library relied on the immunoSEQ multiplex PCR assay. The multiplex PCR relied on a mix of 60 forward primers for TCR Vbeta segments and 13 reverse primers for TCR Jbeta segments. The CDR3 region of rearranged TCR beta genes was amplified from genomic DNA with a multiplex PCR assay. The Illumina HiSeq System was used to sequence the amplified TCR beta libraries as 87-base-pair reads. Processing in the source paper ran as follows. Across the 670 or so repertoires, a later analysis counted tens of millions of unique TCR beta chains, around 11 million of which were shared by at least two donors. Raw reads were error-corrected and collapsed into unique sequences by a nearest-neighbor algorithm in which closely related sequences were merged to remove PCR and sequencing errors. To assign V, D and J gene segments, CDR3 sequences were aligned to IMGT reference sequences. For a sequence to be retained, a match of at least six nucleotides to both a V gene segment and a J gene segment was required. A rearrangement counted as productive if the CDR3 had no stop codons and remained in frame with V and J, and every other rearrangement counted as non-productive. CDR3 was defined according to IMGT convention as the region running from the second conserved V-encoded cysteine to the conserved J-encoded phenylalanine. Sequences without an unambiguous match to a single V gene segment were excluded from the earlier analysis of approximately 600 of the donors. An earlier analysis of 587 of the donors called V segments functional above 56.7% productive rearrangements and segregating when the between-donor standard deviation exceeded 5%. A statistical classification framework was built to diagnose cytomegalovirus status from the catalog of TCR beta chain sequences. V and J gene assignment, in a later analysis, came from comparing TCR nucleotide sequences with IMGT/GENE-DB human TR gene sequences. A later analysis assigned CDR3 sequences and most-parsimonious VDJ recombination scenarios with the TCRdist pipeline. In a later analysis, each TCR beta chain was defined by its CDR3 amino acid sequence together with its V-gene family, and reads lacking a unique V-gene family were excluded. In a later analysis, approximately 590 highly shared, low-generation-probability nucleotide sequences were removed to address suspected cross-contamination and a sequencing artifact. For each public chain, a later analysis derived a clonal expansion index from normalized ranks of inferred template counts within each repertoire. In a later analysis, generation probabilities were computed using a VDJ recombination model fitted to out-of-frame rearrangements, and the results were checked against IGoR. Hypergeometric tests were used in a later analysis to score TCR-TCR, TCR-HLA and TCR-CMV co-occurrence, with a repertoire-size bias correction applied to the TCR pairs. A later analysis estimated false discovery rates by permuting HLA or CMV assignments 20 times. A later analysis grouped co-occurring TCRs with DBSCAN, adding TCRdist sequence similarity when clustering within HLA-allele-positive subsets. For co-occurrence clustering, repertoires with fewer than 30,000 or more than 120,000 public chains were excluded, along with about five repertoires with anomalous nucleotide sharing. The immuneACCESS repertoire file appears here via TCRdb, limited to in-frame rearrangements. These files lack a portion of the clones; in checked studies, under half of the deficit traces to unresolved V genes, and the cause of the others is not known. From that table come the V and J calls and clone size; the DNA was used to work out D and trimming. In all, the sample holds around 160,000 clones, and approximately 82% of those were seen once. The ten largest make up over 1.1% of the sample.

Concerning this clone: It lacks a known antigen. No qualities accompany the bases; no much larger clone lies one base away.

The cohort comprised several hundred healthy bone marrow donors. Cohort members were all nominally healthy when sampled, although unrecorded immune exposures were likely present. The donor was CMV seronegative and was included in the group of a few hundred seronegative cohort members. A peripheral blood sample was collected from each donor, and TCR beta sequencing was performed on peripheral blood mononuclear cells. Genomic DNA extraction from the blood cell samples was performed with the Qiagen DNeasy Blood Extraction Kit. From its cysteine to its phenylalanine, the CDR3 spans 13 amino acids. Here the CDR3 DNA is all that survives: 39 bases in frame from base 1. The V and J ends are trimmed by 3 bases and 7 bases, leaving 9 bases between them. Via the germline V gene, CDR1 is SGHAT and CDR2 FQNNGV.

The sample consisted of PBMCs. The rearrangement joined TRBV11-2 to TRBJ2-2; no confident D gene assignment can be made. This clonotype was sampled from a male donor in good health and CMV-seronegative. The CDR3 reads CASSLVIGGELFF. DNA sequence: TGTGCCAGCAGCTTGGTGATCGGCGGGGAGCTGTTTTTT.